The 22 T cell receptor beta chains presented below share a single source sample, sequenced in a study of T cell changes during pregnancy in multiple sclerosis. Data came from immunoSEQ multiplex PCR; TCRdb stores just in-frame clones and leaves some out. The sample records around 35,000 clones, approximately 90% being singletons. Sequences were derived from CD4+ T cells from peripheral blood mononuclear cells, sampled after pregnancy. The receptors were gathered from a female donor with multiple sclerosis, enrolled in a pregnancy study.

This clone was found once. The CDR3 nucleotides are TGTGCCAGCTCAAGCAGGGGGCCTGGGGCCAACGTCCTGACTTTC. Translation gives CASSSRGPGANVLTF. The chain has TRBV18 and TRBJ2-6, with 8 bases fitting TRBD1. V lost 5 bases, J lost 2 bases, and 2 bases stayed unmatched. Germline CDR1 and CDR2: KGHSH and LQKENI. This CDR3 is built from 15 residues.

This chain links TRBV6-4 with TRBJ2-1; 12 bases match TRBD2. CDR3 length equals 16 residues. The V gene end was trimmed by 5 bases and the J gene end by 6 bases; junction bases not matched to a gene: 8. Per the germline V gene, CDR1 is MRHNA and CDR2 is SNTAGT. The CDR3 DNA reads as TGTGCCAGCAGTAAGACTAGCGGGAGTCCAGGCAATGAGCAGTTCTTC. Its translation is CASSKTSGSPGNEQFF.

The V gene is TRBV5-4, the J gene TRBJ1-1; the D is unclear. CDR1 is SGHNT, CDR2 YYREEE, per germline (reference sequence). The length of the CDR3 is 14 residues. Trimming pared 0 bases from V and 5 bases from J, leaving 11 bases between. The CDR3 here is CASSLDWANTEAFF. For the CDR3, the DNA is TGTGCCAGCAGCTTGGATTGGGCGAATACTGAAGCTTTCTTT.

This chain joins TRBV11-2 and TRBJ2-7; TRBD1 agrees at 11 bases. Trimming removed 5 bases from V and 1 base from J; junction bases left unmatched: 4. CDR1 and CDR2 from the germline V gene are SGHAT and FQNNGV. The CDR3 runs 15 residues. The CDR3 loop reads CASSTDRGRSYEQYF. The CDR3 nucleotides read TGTGCCAGCAGCACGGACAGGGGGCGATCCTACGAGCAGTACTTC.

The chain has TRBV6-5 and TRBJ1-2; D is undetermined. CDR3 length: 14 amino acids. Germline V gives CDR1 MNHEY, CDR2 SVGAGI. Trimming took 0 bases from V and 6 from J, leaving 11 bases between them. CDR3 loop: CASSYSRHNHGYTF. CDR3 DNA: TGTGCCAGCAGTTACTCGAGGCACAACCATGGCTACACCTTC.

The chain couples TRBV27 to TRBJ2-7; 8 bases map to TRBD1. Germline V gene sequence: CDR1 MNHEY, CDR2 SMNVEV (reference sequence). The V gene end was trimmed by 5 bases and the J gene end by 7 bases; junction bases not matched to a gene: 13. The CDR3 length is 15 residues. DNA for the CDR3: TGTGCCAGCAGTCCATGGACAGGGCCTGGGAGGGAGCAGTACTTC. Its translation: CASSPWTGPGREQYF.

The V gene is TRBV29-1, the J gene TRBJ1-4; tentative D call: TRBD1 (5 bases). V dropped 7 bases and J dropped 3 bases, with 12 bases sitting between them. The CDR3 is 13 amino acids. Germline V gene sequence: CDR1 SQVTM, CDR2 ANQGSEA. CDR3 nucleotides: TGCAGCGGAAGGACAAGGCCTAATGAAAAACTGTTTTTT. As protein: CSGRTRPNEKLFF.

The chain couples TRBV15 to TRBJ1-4; 7 bases match TRBD1. The CDR3 has 15 amino acids. Germline CDR1 LNHNV, CDR2 YYDKDF (reference sequence). V trimming: 1 base; J trimming: 8 bases; junction bases outside the gene matches: 7. Here the CDR3 reads CATSRVYRGREKLFF. The CDR3 DNA sequence: TGTGCCACCAGCAGAGTCTACAGGGGACGAGAAAAACTGTTTTTT. The full variable domain, in which reference TRBV15 and TRBJ1-4 provide the parts outside the CDR3, is DAMVIQNPRYQVTQFGKPVTLSCSQTLNHNVMYWYQQKSSQAPKLLFHYYDKDFNNEADTPDNFQSRRPNTSFCFLDIRSPGLGDTAMYLCATSRVYRGREKLFFGSGTQLSVL.

The CDR3 is CASSQEVATGGREKLFF. The CDR3 DNA sequence: TGCGCCAGCAGCCAAGAGGTTGCCACAGGGGGCCGAGAAAAACTGTTTTTT. The chain recombines TRBV4-1 with TRBJ1-4; 9 nucleotides align to TRBD1. The CDR3 covers 17 residues. Trimming at V came to 0 bases and at J to 8 bases, leaving 10 bases not matched to a gene. Germline V gene lookup returns CDR1 MGHRA and CDR2 YSYEKL.

The gene calls are TRBV7-2 and TRBJ1-1; 7 nucleotides agree with TRBD1. Germline CDR1 and CDR2: SGHTA and FQGNSA. V was clipped by 4 bases and J by 1 base; unmatched bases: 6. This CDR3 comprises 15 residues. The CDR3 is CASSSSRDRNTEAFF. CDR3 coding DNA: TGTGCCAGCAGCTCGTCCCGGGACAGGAACACTGAAGCTTTCTTT.

This clone occurred once. This chain links TRBV19 with TRBJ2-1; D gene unclear. The CDR3 extends over 15 amino acids. The germline V gene has CDR1 LNHDA and CDR2 SQIVND (reference sequence). The V end was cut by 3 bases, the J end by 4 bases, with 13 bases between. The CDR3 protein is CASSMATRPYNEQFF. The CDR3 DNA follows: TGTGCCAGTAGTATGGCCACCAGGCCTTACAATGAGCAGTTCTTC.

J is TRBJ2-7 and V is TRBV18; 10 bases are a match to TRBD2. From germline, CDR1 is KGHSH and CDR2 LQKENI. This CDR3 has 14 residues. Losses at the gene ends were 5 bases for V and 4 bases for J; bases not matched to a gene: 5. CDR3 bases: TGTGCCAGCTCAGCAGCGGGAGGGAAATACGAGCAGTACTTC. It encodes CASSAAGGKYEQYF.

This chain joins TRBV28 and TRBJ1-1, with D possibly being TRBD1 (6 bases). The CDR3 spans 13 residues. Between the trimmed V and J ends, which lost 8 bases and 4 bases, there was a span of 14 bases. Per germline, CDR1 MDHEN and CDR2 SYDVKM. The CDR3 sequence: CASRDTGFTEAFF. The CDR3 DNA follows: TGTGCCAGCCGAGATACAGGGTTCACTGAAGCTTTCTTT.

The CDR3 loop is CASSPGGGSGNTIYF. The CDR3, as DNA: TGTGCCAGCAGTCCCGGGGGGGGCTCTGGAAACACCATATATTTT. The chain combines TRBV6-1 with TRBJ1-3; the D gene is possibly TRBD1 (5 bases). Germline CDR1 and CDR2: MNHNS and SASEGT. This CDR3 region has 15 residues. V dropped 5 bases and J dropped 0 bases, with 11 bases sitting between them.

The gene calls are TRBV6-5 and TRBJ1-2; TRBD1 aligns across 10 bases. The junction had 12 bases not matched to a gene; V was cut back by 6 bases and J by 8 bases. Germline loops: CDR1 MNHEY, CDR2 SVGAGI. This CDR3 has 15 residues. CDR3 sequence: CASSYGGQGQVGYTF. CDR3 sequence (DNA): TGTGCCAGCAGCTATGGGGGACAGGGGCAAGTCGGCTACACCTTC.

J is TRBJ2-5 and V is TRBV9; 7 nucleotides agree with TRBD2. V shed 2 bases and J 2 bases; nucleotides not matched to a gene: 3. The CDR3 has 14 amino acids. Germline CDR1 reads SGDLS; CDR2 reads YYNGEE. CDR3 DNA sequence: TGTGCCAGCAGCGTCTCTAGCGGTCAAGAGACCCAGTACTTC. Residues: CASSVSSGQETQYF.

A word on this clone: At one end, the junction sequence differs from germline, possibly due to a read error. The chain combines TRBV5-4 with TRBJ1-6; 7 bases agree with TRBD1. Germline V gene lookup returns CDR1 SGHNT and CDR2 YYREEE (reference sequence). There are 16 residues in the CDR3. The CDR3 DNA reads as TGTGCCAGCAGTTTGGGGCGGGACAGTTATAATTCACCCCTCCACTTT. Residues: CASSLGRDSYNSPLHF.

The chain recombines TRBV6-1 with TRBJ2-1; D is ambiguous. The CDR3 has 13 amino acids. Germline V gene sequence: CDR1 MNHNS, CDR2 SASEGT. V gave up 5 bases and J gave up 8 bases, with 13 bases separating them. CDR3 nucleotides: TGTGCCAGCAGTCTTTCCCGTTTGTATGAGCAGTTCTTC. This sequence encodes CASSLSRLYEQFF.

The gene calls are TRBV19 and TRBJ2-1; TRBD1 agrees at 7 bases. CDR1 and CDR2 (germline): LNHDA, SQIVND (reference sequence). The CDR3 contains 16 residues. The V segment lost 3 bases and the J segment 0 bases; nucleotides outside the gene matches: 5. CDR3 nucleotides: TGTGCCAGTAGTATCTCGACAGGGAGCTCCTACAATGAGCAGTTCTTC. Translated: CASSISTGSSYNEQFF.

This clone came up a few times. The chain uses TRBV28 and TRBJ2-4, with 11 bases aligning to TRBD2. This CDR3 has 16 amino acids. V lost 5 bases and J lost 6; bases outside the gene matches: 9. From germline, CDR1 is MDHEN and CDR2 SYDVKM. The DNA for the CDR3 is TGTGCCAGCAGTGCACGCCGACTAGCGGGACTAAACATTCAGTACTTC. It is translated as CASSARRLAGLNIQYF.

The chain couples TRBV6-4 to TRBJ2-2; D perhaps matches TRBD2 (6 bases). Germline values: CDR1 MRHNA, CDR2 SNTAGT. This CDR3 has 19 residues. The ends were cut back, 5 bases at V and 1 base at J, with 23 bases in the middle. The CDR3 nucleotides read TGTGCCAGCAGTCCCGACAGCCCCAGAGGGAGGATGAACACCGGGGAGCTGTTTTTT. This encodes CASSPDSPRGRMNTGELFF.

The J gene is TRBJ1-6, the V gene TRBV7-2, with a weak D call TRBD1 (6 bases). The germline V gene has CDR1 SGHTA and CDR2 FQGNSA. V was pared by 1 base and J by 3 bases, with 16 bases between. The CDR3 is 18 amino acids. The CDR3 nucleotides read TGTGCCAGCAGCTTAGTTCTCGGGGGGCAGCGCTATAATTCACCCCTCCACTTT. This codes for CASSLVLGGQRYNSPLHF.